The present T cell receptor beta chain was sequenced within a study of T cell repertoires in cytomegalovirus infection. Background on the study: Public TCR beta signature analysis indicated the presence of both CMV infection and matching HLA type.

TCRdb used MiXCR to reprocess the reads, holding one entry per CDR3 protein. The sample has some 270,000 distinct CDR3 sequences; approximately 22% are singletons. Worth noting for this clonotype: Its antigen is not identified.

This CDR3 is built from 14 residues. V lost 4 bases, J lost 7 bases, and 7 bases stayed unmatched. CDR1 is SGHDT and CDR2 is YYEEEE in the germline V gene. Broader study findings: Dominating the ex vivo response were HLA-C-restricted CMV-specific TCR beta clonotypes.

This receptor was taken from a human donor in good health (CMV status not recorded). Some clones in this sample may be carry-over from other donors' samples. The chain uses TRBV5-6 and TRBJ1-5, with 8 bases lining up with TRBD1. Sequences were derived from cultured PBMCs, sampled from culture after CMV antigen stimulation. This CDR3 is CASSAGGTGQPQHF. The CDR3 coding sequence is TGTGCCAGCAGCGCAGGGGGGACAGGCCAGCCCCAGCATTTT. Supplemented by reference TRBV5-6 and TRBJ1-5, the full variable domain reads DAGVTQSPTHLIKTRGQQVTLRCSPKSGHDTVSWYQQALGQGPQFIFQYYEEEERQRGNFPDRFSGHQFPNYSSELNVNALLLGDSALYLCASSAGGTGQPQHFGDGTRLSIL.